These 14 T cell receptor beta chains were sequenced from one sample in a study of cytomegalovirus exposure and HLA in healthy donors. PCR primers comprised 60 Vbeta and 13 Jbeta primers. Clones were sequenced by immunoSEQ multiplex PCR, and TCRdb holds only the in-frame ones, with some missing. The sample has 110,000 or so clones, roughly two thirds seen once. Sequences were obtained from PBMCs. These receptors came from a man between 18 and 35 years old in good health and CMV-seropositive.

This chain connects TRBV2 to TRBJ1-1; D possibly corresponds to TRBD1 (5 bases). The CDR3 is 14 residues long. V was shortened by 4 bases and J by 8 bases, with 17 bases between the two germline ends. Germline loops: CDR1 SNHLY, CDR2 FYNNEI. The DNA of the CDR3 is TGTGCCAGCAGTGGGACACGGAAACGCCGAGAAGCTTTCTTT. Encoded protein: CASSGTRKRREAFF.

The table lists this clone with a count of one. The gene calls are TRBV5-1 and TRBJ1-2, with 7 bases that match TRBD1. The V gene end was trimmed by 4 bases and the J gene end by 8 bases; junction bases not matched to a gene: 8. CDR1 and CDR2 from the germline V gene are SGHRS and YFSETQ. The CDR3 is 13 amino acids. The CDR3 DNA follows: TGCGCCAGCAGCACTGACAGGGCGGAGGGCTACACCTTC. This encodes CASSTDRAEGYTF.

There are a few counts of this clone. The CDR3 bases are TGTGCCAGCAGCTTATGGGCTGGAGGGAGTGGTTCACCCCTCCACTTT. This gives the protein CASSLWAGGSGSPLHF. The chain is built from TRBV5-6 and TRBJ1-6, with D uncertain. Germline V gene data show CDR1 as SGHDT and CDR2 as YYEEEE. V was trimmed by 2 bases and J by 9 bases, leaving 18 bases between them. This CDR3 is 16 amino acids long.

The chain carries TRBV5-6 and TRBJ2-3; D is perhaps TRBD2 (7 bases). Germline-derived CDR1 and CDR2 are SGHDT and YYEEEE. Trimming removed 4 bases from V and 4 bases from J, with 13 bases in between. The length of the CDR3 is 14 residues. The CDR3 DNA is TGTGCCAGCAGCCCGGGGGGCAGCGCAGATACGCAGTATTTT. As protein: CASSPGGSADTQYF. The whole variable domain, filled in from reference TRBV5-6 and TRBJ2-3, reads DAGVTQSPTHLIKTRGQQVTLRCSPKSGHDTVSWYQQALGQGPQFIFQYYEEEERQRGNFPDRFSGHQFPNYSSELNVNALLLGDSALYLCASSPGGSADTQYFGPGTRLTVL.

This clone occurred a few times. The V and J genes are TRBV6-6 and TRBJ2-2; no clear D gene. V lost 6 bases and J lost 4, with 15 bases in between. Germline V gene sequence: CDR1 MNHNY, CDR2 SVGAGI (reference sequence). The CDR3 loop spans 15 amino acids. DNA for the CDR3: TGTGCCAGCAGATTCAGAGCGTCGGGCACCGGGGAGCTGTTTTTT. Protein sequence: CASRFRASGTGELFF.

This clone showed up just a few times. The same CDR3 can be traced to other DNA sequences in this sample. The chain is built from TRBV9 and TRBJ2-3; D may be TRBD1 (6 bases). The germline V gene has CDR1 SGDLS and CDR2 YYNGEE. Trimming pared 0 bases from V and 6 bases from J, leaving 8 bases between. CDR3 size: 13 residues. CDR3 in DNA: TGTGCCAGCAGCGTAGGGGGGCCGGATACGCAGTATTTT. Protein product: CASSVGGPDTQYF.

V gene TRBV10-2 combines with J gene TRBJ1-5; no clear D. Germline CDR1 WSHSY, CDR2 SAAADI. The CDR3 totals 15 residues. V was shortened by 2 bases and J by 5 bases, with 13 bases between the two germline ends. The CDR3: CASSEAQRSYQPQHF. For the CDR3, the DNA is TGCGCCAGCAGTGAGGCCCAGAGGTCGTATCAGCCCCAGCATTTT.

The rearrangement links TRBV5-1 to TRBJ2-7; 8 positions match TRBD1. With V trimmed by 3 bases and J by 7 bases, 6 bases remained unmatched. From germline, CDR1 is SGHRS and CDR2 YFSETQ. CDR3 size: 13 residues. In nucleotides, the CDR3 is TGCGCCAGCAGCTCGGGACAGGTTTGGGAGCAGTACTTC. Translation gives CASSSGQVWEQYF.

The genes are TRBV7-9 and TRBJ1-1, with D perhaps matching TRBD1 (5 bases). The CDR3 loop spans 15 amino acids. V was shortened by 1 base and J by 5 bases, with 14 bases between the two germline ends. Germline-derived CDR1 and CDR2 are SEHNR and FQNEAQ (reference sequence). CDR3 loop: CASSLVAGKGTEAFF. The CDR3 DNA reads as TGTGCCAGCAGCTTAGTAGCAGGGAAAGGGACTGAAGCTTTCTTT.

This clone was counted a single time. V and J are TRBV6-6 and TRBJ1-5; D remains unclear. The length of the CDR3 is 15 residues. Germline V gene lookup returns CDR1 MNHNY and CDR2 SVGAGI (reference sequence). The ends were cut back, 6 bases at V and 1 base at J, with 13 bases in the middle. The CDR3 nucleotides are TGTGCCAGCAGCTCGAGACTGTCAAGCAATCAGCCCCAGCATTTT. Amino acid sequence: CASSSRLSSNQPQHF.

This clone was counted a few times. The chain couples TRBV11-3 to TRBJ2-7; D may be TRBD1 (5 bases). The CDR3 contains 16 residues. V dropped 3 bases and J dropped 6 bases, with 21 bases sitting between them. The V gene's germline CDR1 is SGHNT and CDR2 YENEEA. The CDR3 coding sequence is TGTGCCAGCAGCTTCAACACAGGACGGATTATAGGCGAGCAGTACGTC. Residues: CASSFNTGRIIGEQYV.

This chain uses TRBV19 with TRBJ2-7; the match to TRBD1 covers 9 bases. The CDR3 has 14 residues. Germline lookup yields CDR1 LNHDA and CDR2 SQIVND (reference sequence). Trimming took 3 bases from V and 2 from J; bases not matched to a gene: 2. CDR3 sequence reads: CASSIGTGPYEQYF. The CDR3 coding sequence is TGTGCCAGTAGTATCGGGACAGGGCCCTACGAGCAGTACTTC. Full variable domain (remainder filled in from reference TRBV19 and TRBJ2-7): DGGITQSPKYLFRKEGQNVTLSCEQNLNHDAMYWYRQDPGQGLRLIYYSQIVNDFQKGDIAEGYSVSREKKESFPLTVTSAQKNPTAFYLCASSIGTGPYEQYFGPGTRLTVT.

The rearrangement joins TRBV4-2 to TRBJ1-3; 8 positions match TRBD1. Germline CDR1 and CDR2: LGHNA and YNFKEQ. J gave up 0 bases and V 2 bases, and 18 bases lay outside the gene matches. The CDR3 has 21 residues. CDR3 coding DNA: TGTGCCAGCAGCCAACTACAGGGGGTGTTTGGAGCGAACAGCTCTGGAAACACCATATATTTT. Protein sequence: CASSQLQGVFGANSSGNTIYF.

V gene TRBV5-1 combines with J gene TRBJ1-6; the D gene is possibly TRBD1 (5 bases). Looked up from germline, CDR1 is SGHRS and CDR2 is YFSETQ. This CDR3 region has 15 residues. V was cut by 4 bases and J by 8 bases, with 16 bases left in between. The CDR3: CASSGAGTGDSPLHF. For the CDR3, the DNA is TGCGCCAGCAGCGGAGCCGGGACTGGGGATTCACCCCTCCACTTT.